This TCR beta chain stems from a study of persistence of HIV-infected CD4 T cells. For this clone: Its antigen remains unidentified.

The immunoSEQ assay was version 4, run in survey mode. Using immunoSEQ multiplex PCR, the repertoire was profiled, and TCRdb retains in-frame clones only, with some absent. The sample includes roughly 48,000 clones, about nine tenths seen only once; the top ten take roughly 0.44%. This nonspecific control used anti-CD3/anti-CD28 bead stimulation of CD4+ T cells. Responding CD4+ T cells were sorted by upregulation of both CD40 ligand and CD69. The CDR3 has 15 residues. Per germline, CDR1 LNHDA and CDR2 SQIVND (reference sequence). With 3 bases removed from V and 0 bases from J, the gap between germline ends came to 9 bases.

Sequencing used CD4+ T cells sorted from PBMCs after roughly 18-hour stimulation, obtained from a patient who received antiretroviral therapy. The source is an adult woman with HIV who was CMV-seropositive. The gene calls are TRBV19 and TRBJ1-5; no clear D gene. DNA of the CDR3: TGTGCCAGTAGTATCGGTCAGGTTAGCAATCAGCCCCAGCATTTT. It specifies CASSIGQVSNQPQHF.